These T cell receptor beta chains were read from a single sample in a study of blood T cell repertoires in COVID-19. Clones were sequenced by immunoSEQ multiplex PCR, and TCRdb holds only the in-frame ones, with some missing. Counted here are about 210,000 clones, roughly 90% occurring once; the ten biggest clones make up roughly 5%. Sequences were obtained from peripheral blood. The receptors stem from a middle-aged woman with acute or convalescent COVID-19. Both conserved end residues are part of each CDR3. Fields, in order: J gene, clone size, V gene, D gene, CDR3 DNA, CDR3 protein. A D gene is named only where the DNA matches it firmly. Some rows mark clone size as missing; the rest say once, few, many or name a class of expanded clone.

j_gene: TRBJ2-5
abundance: -
v_gene: TRBV28
d_gene: TRBD1
CDR3nt: TGTGCCAGCAGTTTATGGGACAGGAGCCAAGAGACCCAGTACTTC
CDR3aa: CASSLWDRSQETQYF

j_gene: TRBJ1-1
abundance: -
v_gene: TRBV6-4
d_gene: -
CDR3nt: TGTGCCAGCAGTGCGAGTTTGAACACTGAAGCTTTCTTT
CDR3aa: CASSASLNTEAFF

j_gene: TRBJ1-1
abundance: -
v_gene: TRBV19
d_gene: TRBD1
CDR3nt: TGTGCCAGTAGTCCGGCGGGGAAGGGGGCTAGCACTGAAGCTTTCTTT
CDR3aa: CASSPAGKGASTEAFF

j_gene: TRBJ1-3
abundance: -
v_gene: TRBV19
d_gene: TRBD1
CDR3nt: TGTGCCAGCAGCACCTCCCGACAGGGCTCTGGAAACACCATATATTTT
CDR3aa: CASSTSRQGSGNTIYF

j_gene: TRBJ2-1
abundance: once
v_gene: TRBV7-2
d_gene: TRBD2
CDR3nt: TGTGCCAGCAGCCCCCCTAGCGGGGGGGCAGGTGAGCAGTTCTTC
CDR3aa: CASSPPSGGAGEQFF

j_gene: TRBJ1-3
abundance: -
v_gene: TRBV3-1/TRBV3-2
d_gene: TRBD1
CDR3nt: TGTGCCAGCAGCCAGGCCACTACAGGGGTGGGAAACACCATATATTTT
CDR3aa: CASSQATTGVGNTIYF

j_gene: TRBJ1-4
abundance: few
v_gene: TRBV18
d_gene: -
CDR3nt: TGTGCCAGACCCGTGAGAGGGGGTCAGACTAATGAAAAACTGTTTTTT
CDR3aa: CARPVRGGQTNEKLFF

j_gene: TRBJ2-5
abundance: -
v_gene: TRBV9
d_gene: TRBD1
CDR3nt: TGTGCCAGCAGCGTAGGAGGGGGCATTGTTTTAAGGGGACCCGAGACCCAGTACTTC
CDR3aa: CASSVGGGIVLRGPETQYF

j_gene: TRBJ2-5
abundance: -
v_gene: TRBV15
d_gene: TRBD2
CDR3nt: TGTGCCACCAGCAGAGATAGCCTAGCGGGGGGGGAGACCCAGTACTTC
CDR3aa: CATSRDSLAGGETQYF

j_gene: TRBJ2-5
abundance: -
v_gene: TRBV5-1
d_gene: TRBD2
CDR3nt: TGCGCCAGCAGCTTGGATGCTAGCGGGGGGCGGACCCAGTACTTC
CDR3aa: CASSLDASGGRTQYF

j_gene: TRBJ1-2
abundance: -
v_gene: TRBV6-5
d_gene: -
CDR3nt: TGTGCCAGCAGTCTTCCGGGGGATGGCTACACCTTC
CDR3aa: CASSLPGDGYTF

j_gene: TRBJ2-3
abundance: -
v_gene: TRBV18
d_gene: -
CDR3nt: TGTGCCAGCTCCCCTGGACTGCCCACAGATACGCAGTATTTT
CDR3aa: CASSPGLPTDTQYF

j_gene: TRBJ1-1
abundance: -
v_gene: TRBV6-5
d_gene: -
CDR3nt: TGTGCCAGCAGGGCAGGCACGAACACTGAAGCTTTCTTT
CDR3aa: CASRAGTNTEAFF

j_gene: TRBJ1-5
abundance: -
v_gene: TRBV19
d_gene: -
CDR3nt: TGTGCCAGTAGTATAGCAGGACAGAGCAATCAGCCCCAGCATTTT
CDR3aa: CASSIAGQSNQPQHF

j_gene: TRBJ1-1
abundance: once
v_gene: TRBV10-3
d_gene: -
CDR3nt: TGTGCCATCAGCCGCGCGACAGGGAACACTGAAGCTTTCTTT
CDR3aa: CAISRATGNTEAFF

j_gene: TRBJ1-1
abundance: -
v_gene: TRBV19
d_gene: -
CDR3nt: TGTGCCAGTAGTTCACAGACAGTAATGAACACTGAAGCTTTCTTT
CDR3aa: CASSSQTVMNTEAFF

j_gene: TRBJ1-2
abundance: -
v_gene: TRBV12-3/TRBV12-4
d_gene: -
CDR3nt: TGTGCCAGCAGCCGGAACTATGGCTACACCTTC
CDR3aa: CASSRNYGYTF

j_gene: TRBJ2-2
abundance: -
v_gene: TRBV12-3/TRBV12-4
d_gene: -
CDR3nt: TGTGCCAGCAGTTTTCCGGGGGAGCTGTTTTTT
CDR3aa: CASSFPGELFF

j_gene: TRBJ2-5
abundance: -
v_gene: TRBV5-1
d_gene: TRBD1
CDR3nt: TGCGCCAGCAGCTTGTCCAGCCAGGGGGCTTTTCGAGAGACCCAGTACTTC
CDR3aa: CASSLSSQGAFRETQYF

j_gene: TRBJ1-5
abundance: -
v_gene: TRBV6-5
d_gene: TRBD1
CDR3nt: TGTGCCAGCAGATACAGGGGTGCTTATCAGCCCCAGCATTTT
CDR3aa: CASRYRGAYQPQHF

j_gene: TRBJ2-2
abundance: once
v_gene: TRBV2
d_gene: -
CDR3nt: TGTGCCAGCGAAGGGGGGGAAATCGGGGAGCTGTTTTTT
CDR3aa: CASEGGEIGELFF

j_gene: TRBJ2-2
abundance: -
v_gene: TRBV5-5
d_gene: TRBD1
CDR3nt: TGTGCCAGCAGGCCGGGACAGGGGGCAGTCGGGGAGCTGTTTTTT
CDR3aa: CASRPGQGAVGELFF

j_gene: TRBJ1-2
abundance: -
v_gene: TRBV12-3/TRBV12-4
d_gene: -
CDR3nt: TGTGCCAGCAGTCCACAATCAGGGGTCGGCTACACCTTC
CDR3aa: CASSPQSGVGYTF

j_gene: TRBJ1-1
abundance: -
v_gene: TRBV10-3
d_gene: -
CDR3nt: TGTGCCATCAGTGAACCAGGGAGGAGGAACACTGAAGCTTTCTTT
CDR3aa: CAISEPGRRNTEAFF

j_gene: TRBJ1-5
abundance: once
v_gene: TRBV2
d_gene: -
CDR3nt: TGTGCCAGCAATTTCAAAGGGGAACAGCCCCAGCATTTT
CDR3aa: CASNFKGEQPQHF

j_gene: TRBJ1-2
abundance: -
v_gene: TRBV5-1
d_gene: -
CDR3nt: TGCGCCAGCAGCCTGACCCGCCAGGCCACTAACTATGGCTACACCTTC
CDR3aa: CASSLTRQATNYGYTF

j_gene: TRBJ1-2
abundance: -
v_gene: TRBV11-2
d_gene: -
CDR3nt: TGTGCCAGCAGCTTAGGAGAGGTTAACTATGGCTACACCTTC
CDR3aa: CASSLGEVNYGYTF

j_gene: TRBJ1-6
abundance: -
v_gene: TRBV12-3/TRBV12-4
d_gene: -
CDR3nt: TGTGCCAGCAAGCAACCTAATTCACCCCTCCACTTT
CDR3aa: CASKQPNSPLHF

j_gene: TRBJ2-5
abundance: -
v_gene: TRBV5-1
d_gene: TRBD2
CDR3nt: TGCGCCAGCAGCTTACGACTAGCGGGGGGGCTGATTCAAGAGACCCAGTACTTC
CDR3aa: CASSLRLAGGLIQETQYF

j_gene: TRBJ2-1
abundance: -
v_gene: TRBV6-5
d_gene: TRBD2
CDR3nt: TGTGCCAGCAGTTACTCCGCGGGGGACTCCTACAATGAGCAGTTCTTC
CDR3aa: CASSYSAGDSYNEQFF

j_gene: TRBJ1-2
abundance: -
v_gene: TRBV27
d_gene: TRBD1
CDR3nt: TGTGCCAGCAGTACGACAGGGATCTATGGCTACACCTTC
CDR3aa: CASSTTGIYGYTF

j_gene: TRBJ1-5
abundance: -
v_gene: TRBV19
d_gene: -
CDR3nt: TGTGCCAGTAGTATGCAGGGAGGACAGCCCCAGCATTTT
CDR3aa: CASSMQGGQPQHF

j_gene: TRBJ2-4
abundance: -
v_gene: TRBV20-1
d_gene: -
CDR3nt: TGCAGTGCTAGTCCACCCAGGGCCGGGGCCAAAAACATTCAGTACTTC
CDR3aa: CSASPPRAGAKNIQYF

j_gene: TRBJ1-3
abundance: -
v_gene: TRBV2
d_gene: TRBD1
CDR3nt: TGTGCCAGCAGGGAGCTCGACGGACAGGGGCCCTCTGGAAACACCATATATTTT
CDR3aa: CASRELDGQGPSGNTIYF

j_gene: TRBJ1-1
abundance: once
v_gene: TRBV5-1
d_gene: -
CDR3nt: TGCGCCAGCAGCTTGTTCGGGGGAAGGGACACTGAAGCTTTCTTT
CDR3aa: CASSLFGGRDTEAFF